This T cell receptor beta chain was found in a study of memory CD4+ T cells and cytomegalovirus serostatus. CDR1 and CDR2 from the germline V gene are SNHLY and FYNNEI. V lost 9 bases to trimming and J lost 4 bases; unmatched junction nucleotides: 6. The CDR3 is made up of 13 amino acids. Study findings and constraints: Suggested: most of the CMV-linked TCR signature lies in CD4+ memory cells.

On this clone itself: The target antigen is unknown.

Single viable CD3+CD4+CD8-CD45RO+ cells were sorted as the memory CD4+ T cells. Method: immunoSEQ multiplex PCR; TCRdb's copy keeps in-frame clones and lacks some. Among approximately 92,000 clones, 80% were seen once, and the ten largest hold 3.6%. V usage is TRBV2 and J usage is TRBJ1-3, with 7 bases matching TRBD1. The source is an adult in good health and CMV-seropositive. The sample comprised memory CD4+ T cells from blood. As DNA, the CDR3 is TGTGCCAGTACCACAGGGGCAGGAAACACCATATATTTT. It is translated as CASTTGAGNTIYF.